This TCR beta chain derives from a study of blood T cell repertoires in COVID-19 (dated by TCRdb to about 2020). About the investigation overall: Samples covering the acute and convalescent phases of COVID-19 were provided by collaborators in the United States, Italy and Spain. The material from the prospective study consisted of cDNA or gDNA derived from T cells, B-cell-depleted T cells, or PBMCs. Where available, HLA class I and class II types were obtained from metadata supplied by the sample provider rather than from assay-based typing. Samples were obtained from the ongoing ImmuneRACE study (first 160 participants) and from 1,254 subjects provided by 6 global collaborators. The sample metadata nearly always contained a de-identified subject ID, COVID-19 status, age in years and sex. Subjects who had been exposed to COVID-19, were actively infected with it, or had recovered from it provided the deeply sampled blood TCRbeta repertoires that made up the dataset. The repertoires were made available in a free public database intended to serve as a resource for research on the immune response to SARS-CoV-2. Here is what the overall study found, with its caveats: The quantity of clinical and demographic metadata differed by source and by participant and was supplied without curation.

V ends up 2 bases short and J 0 bases short, with an unmatched junction base count of 4. The CDR3 holds 17 amino acids from the cysteine to the phenylalanine. CDR3 DNA is the only sequence kept; it has 51 bases, read in frame from the first base. CDR1 and CDR2, per the germline V gene, are SGHTA and FQGNSA. The immunoSEQ Assay, a bias-controlled multiplex PCR, was used to amplify TCRbeta CDR3 regions from genomic DNA. As for the original processing: Within the assay, amplification of reference gene primers was used to estimate how many nucleated cells each sample contained. To quantify the absolute abundance of each unique TCRbeta CDR3 rearrangement, sequence reads were collapsed and filtered. Productive Simpson clonality was computed per sample as the square root of Simpson's diversity index over productive rearrangements. Here the immuneACCESS table is served through TCRdb, limited to in-frame sequences with V and J called. Missing clones are a known gap in these copies; in checked studies unresolved V genes cover under half, and the rest lacks a known reason. V and J calls and clone size are as listed in that table; D and trimming were resolved from the DNA. A total of about 260,000 clones appear in this sample, over 80% of them only once. The ten largest clones add up to approximately 3.3% of the sample.

Whole blood was collected in K2EDTA tubes by collaborating institutions according to the institutions' own protocols. For TCRbeta analysis, collaborators shipped samples in one of three forms: frozen whole blood, isolated PBMCs, or DNA extracted from either of those sample types. About this clone itself: This receptor's antigen is unknown. Per-base qualities were not stored, and no clone one base away is much larger.

The clonotype comes from a woman in her thirties or forties with acute or convalescent COVID-19. The material sequenced was peripheral blood. The receptor chain draws on TRBV7-2 and TRBJ2-1, with 10 bases in between that match TRBD2. The nucleotide sequence is TGTGCCAGCAGCTTACTAGCGGGGGTTCCCTCCTACAATGAGCAGTTCTTC. It specifies CASSLLAGVPSYNEQFF.